Listed below are T cell receptor beta chains from one sample, sequenced in a study of blood T cell repertoires in COVID-19. Only in-frame clones appear in the TCRdb table, and some are missing; sequencing was by immunoSEQ multiplex PCR. The sample yields 250,000 to 300,000 clones, almost 85% seen once. The sample taken for sequencing was peripheral blood. Receptors originate from a man in his fifties or sixties with active or convalescent COVID-19. CDR3s include the opening cysteine and the closing phenylalanine or tryptophan. The D gene is left open where the match is weak. Where a row states a size, it is once, few, many or the class of an expanded clone; other rows omit it.

j_call | v_call | d_call | clone_size | cdr3_length | cdr3_aa | cdr3_nt
TRBJ2-3 | TRBV7-9 | NA | NA | 16 | CASSSGLAGGTDTQYF | TGTGCCAGCAGCTCAGGACTGGCCGGGGGAACAGATACGCAGTATTTT
TRBJ2-1 | TRBV12-5 | NA | NA | 15 | CASGLGSGSYNEQFF | TGTGCTAGTGGTTTGGGTAGCGGTTCGTACAATGAGCAGTTCTTC
TRBJ2-7 | TRBV6-2/TRBV6-3 | TRBD2 | NA | 15 | CASSYGLAGVYEQYF | TGTGCCAGCAGTTACGGTCTAGCGGGAGTCTACGAGCAGTACTTC
TRBJ2-4 | TRBV6-5 | TRBD2 | NA | 15 | CASSRTSGSAHIQYF | TGTGCCAGCAGTAGGACTAGCGGGAGCGCTCACATTCAGTACTTC
TRBJ2-1 | TRBV28 | NA | NA | 15 | CASSPTNRDYNEQFF | TGTGCCAGCAGCCCGACCAACAGGGATTACAATGAGCAGTTCTTC
TRBJ2-3 | TRBV2 | TRBD1 | NA | 13 | CATDRGVSDTQYF | TGTGCCACAGACAGGGGAGTATCAGATACGCAGTATTTT
TRBJ2-3 | TRBV11-2 | NA | NA | 15 | CASSLRTTSGDTQYF | TGTGCCAGCAGCTTGCGGACTACCTCGGGAGATACGCAGTATTTT
TRBJ2-7 | TRBV11-2 | TRBD1 | NA | 14 | CASSQTTGAGEQYF | TGTGCCAGCAGCCAGACGACAGGGGCTGGCGAGCAGTACTTC
TRBJ1-2 | TRBV29-1 | NA | NA | 14 | CSVESGGNEDGYTF | TGCAGCGTTGAGAGTGGGGGCAACGAGGATGGCTACACCTTC
TRBJ1-1 | TRBV9 | TRBD1 | few | 15 | CASSVEGDRDSEAFF | TGTGCCAGCAGCGTAGAAGGGGACAGGGACTCTGAAGCTTTCTTT
TRBJ1-1 | TRBV3-1/TRBV3-2 | TRBD1 | NA | 14 | CASSRAGGQTEAFF | TGTGCCAGCAGCCGGGCAGGGGGGCAGACTGAAGCTTTCTTT
TRBJ2-3 | TRBV5-5 | TRBD2 | NA | 16 | CASSLAGRADTDTQYF | TGTGCCAGCAGCTTGGCCGGGAGGGCCGATACAGATACGCAGTATTTT
TRBJ1-6 | TRBV6-5 | NA | few | 14 | CATQPDRKWPSLHF | TGTGCCACCCAACCCGACAGAAAATGGCCAAGCCTCCACTTT
TRBJ2-1 | TRBV24-1 | TRBD2 | NA | 17 | CATSDSLAGGRSNEQFF | TGTGCCACCAGTGATTCGTTAGCGGGAGGGCGAAGTAATGAGCAGTTCTTC
TRBJ2-3 | TRBV5-1 | TRBD2 | NA | 16 | CASSLRLAGEADTQYF | TGCGCCAGCAGCTTGCGCCTAGCGGGAGAGGCAGATACGCAGTATTTT
TRBJ2-7 | TRBV4-1 | NA | NA | 17 | CASSQDLGGRRPPLAYF | TGCGCCAGCAGCCAAGATTTGGGGGGGCGCAGACCCCCCCTGGCGTACTTC
TRBJ2-2 | TRBV3-1/TRBV3-2 | NA | NA | 18 | CASSQRAYATVTTGELFF | TGTGCCAGCAGCCAGAGGGCCTATGCGACTGTAACGACCGGGGAGCTGTTTTTT
TRBJ2-5 | TRBV6-2/TRBV6-3 | TRBD2 | NA | 18 | CASSYGTVPGLPQETQYF | TGTGCCAGCAGTTACGGGACCGTACCGGGACTACCCCAAGAGACCCAGTACTTC
TRBJ2-5 | TRBV6-5 | NA | NA | 13 | CASSYPDRETQYF | TGTGCCAGCAGTTACCCAGACAGAGAGACCCAGTACTTC
TRBJ1-1 | TRBV5-1 | TRBD1 | NA | 15 | CASSRRDSWNTEAFF | TGCGCCAGCAGCCGCAGGGACAGTTGGAACACTGAAGCTTTCTTT
TRBJ2-1 | TRBV5-5 | TRBD2 | NA | 16 | CASSPPSLAGGNEQFF | TGTGCCAGCAGCCCTCCCTCACTAGCGGGAGGCAATGAGCAGTTCTTC
TRBJ2-7 | TRBV12-3/TRBV12-4 | NA | NA | 13 | CASSPGGSYEQYF | TGTGCCAGCAGTCCCGGGGGCTCCTACGAGCAGTACTTC
TRBJ2-7 | TRBV18 | NA | NA | 16 | CASSPFTGQTAYEQYF | TGTGCCAGCTCACCCTTCACCGGACAGACAGCCTACGAGCAGTACTTC
TRBJ2-2 | TRBV5-1 | NA | NA | 14 | CASSQSTATGELFF | TGCGCCAGCAGCCAATCGACAGCTACCGGGGAGCTGTTTTTT
TRBJ1-2 | TRBV6-5 | NA | NA | 13 | CASSNTGYYGYTF | TGTGCCAGCAGTAACACGGGTTACTATGGCTACACCTTC
TRBJ2-7 | TRBV18 | NA | once | 15 | CASSPSPDSSYEQYF | TGTGCCAGCTCACCGAGCCCCGACAGCTCCTACGAGCAGTACTTC
TRBJ2-1 | TRBV15 | NA | once | 16 | CATSRGGTFSYNEQFF | TGTGCCACCAGCAGAGGCGGGACTTTTTCCTACAATGAGCAGTTCTTC
TRBJ2-1 | TRBV7-2 | TRBD2 | NA | 14 | CASSPAGLLQILFF | TGTGCCAGCAGCCCAGCGGGACTCCTACAAATCCTGTTCTTC
TRBJ1-4 | TRBV7-2 | NA | NA | 16 | CASSPATRSRGEKLFF | TGTGCCAGCAGCCCCGCCACTCGGAGCAGGGGAGAAAAACTGTTTTTT
TRBJ2-5 | TRBV19 | NA | NA | 15 | CASSTRGDYQETQYF | TGTGCCAGTAGTACCCGAGGGGACTACCAAGAGACCCAGTACTTC
TRBJ2-2 | TRBV10-3 | TRBD1 | NA | 19 | CAIRSPGTGALRSTGELFF | TGTGCCATCAGATCCCCCGGGACAGGGGCCCTACGGAGCACCGGGGAGCTGTTTTTT
TRBJ2-2 | TRBV5-1 | TRBD2 | NA | 18 | CASSLGGTSGGNTGELFF | TGCGCCAGCAGCTTGGGGGGTACTAGCGGAGGAAACACCGGGGAGCTGTTTTTT
TRBJ1-1 | TRBV28 | NA | NA | 14 | CASKPTQTTVEAFF | TGTGCCAGCAAGCCTACACAGACGACGGTTGAAGCTTTCTTT
TRBJ1-2 | TRBV4-1 | NA | NA | 15 | CASSQDQGIRDGYTF | TGCGCCAGCAGCCAAGATCAGGGGATCCGTGACGGCTACACCTTC
TRBJ2-1 | TRBV5-1 | TRBD2 | NA | 18 | CASSLGNRTSGRENEQFF | TGCGCCAGCAGCTTGGGGAACAGGACTAGCGGGAGGGAAAATGAGCAGTTCTTC
TRBJ2-2 | TRBV6-2/TRBV6-3 | NA | NA | 15 | CASSYSRTGAGELFF | TGTGCCAGCAGTTACTCGAGGACCGGGGCCGGGGAGCTGTTTTTT
TRBJ2-1 | TRBV18 | TRBD1 | NA | 15 | CASSPGTGRYNEQFF | TGTGCCAGCTCTCCAGGGACAGGACGGTACAATGAGCAGTTCTTC
TRBJ2-2 | TRBV7-2 | NA | NA | 15 | CASSFIPGVGGELFF | TGTGCCAGCAGCTTCATCCCAGGGGTAGGCGGGGAGCTGTTTTTT
TRBJ1-1 | TRBV5-1 | NA | NA | 16 | CASSLGGHTAGTEAFF | TGCGCCAGCAGCTTGGGAGGCCATACGGCGGGCACTGAAGCTTTCTTT
TRBJ1-2 | TRBV25-1 | NA | once | 14 | CASSARQDPYGYTF | TGTGCCAGCAGTGCCCGACAGGACCCTTATGGCTACACCTTC
TRBJ1-1 | TRBV12-3/TRBV12-4 | NA | NA | 13 | CASSPQPGLEAFF | TGTGCCAGCAGCCCACAACCGGGACTTGAAGCTTTCTTT
TRBJ1-2 | TRBV4-1 | NA | NA | 13 | CASSSPGDGGYTF | TGCGCCAGCAGCTCACCGGGGGATGGTGGCTACACCTTC
TRBJ2-3 | TRBV12-2 | NA | NA | 13 | CAAPILGTDTQYF | TGTGCAGCGCCAATACTAGGCACAGATACGCAGTATTTT
TRBJ2-5 | TRBV3-1/TRBV3-2 | TRBD2 | NA | 14 | CASSPSGPRETQYF | TGTGCCAGCAGCCCTAGCGGCCCTCGGGAGACCCAGTACTTC
TRBJ1-5 | TRBV16 | NA | NA | 14 | CASSQSIGGQPQHF | TGTGCCAGCAGCCAATCGATTGGAGGTCAGCCCCAGCATTTT
TRBJ2-1 | TRBV4-1 | TRBD2 | NA | 16 | CASSQGLAGGYNEQFF | TGCGCCAGCAGCCAGGGACTAGCGGGAGGGTACAATGAGCAGTTCTTC
TRBJ1-6 | TRBV11-1 | NA | few | 13 | CASSATGNSPLHF | TGTGCCAGCAGCGCTACAGGGAATTCACCCCTCCACTTT
TRBJ2-7 | TRBV5-3 | NA | once | 14 | CVRSLASDSYEQYF | TGTGTCAGAAGCCTGGCCAGCGATTCCTACGAGCAGTACTTC
TRBJ2-2 | TRBV28 | NA | NA | 12 | CASSDSYRELFF | TGTGCCAGCAGCGACAGTTACCGGGAGCTGTTTTTT
TRBJ2-3 | TRBV19 | TRBD2 | few | 15 | CASRTSGRAPDTQYF | TGTGCCAGTAGGACTAGCGGGAGGGCCCCAGATACGCAGTATTTT
TRBJ2-1 | TRBV19 | NA | NA | 19 | CASSIDPLGSFRGNNEQFF | TGTGCCAGTAGTATAGATCCGCTCGGGAGTTTCAGAGGGAACAATGAGCAGTTCTTC
TRBJ2-1 | TRBV6-2/TRBV6-3 | NA | NA | 14 | CASSYPGTYNEQFF | TGTGCCAGCAGTTACCCCGGGACCTACAATGAGCAGTTCTTC